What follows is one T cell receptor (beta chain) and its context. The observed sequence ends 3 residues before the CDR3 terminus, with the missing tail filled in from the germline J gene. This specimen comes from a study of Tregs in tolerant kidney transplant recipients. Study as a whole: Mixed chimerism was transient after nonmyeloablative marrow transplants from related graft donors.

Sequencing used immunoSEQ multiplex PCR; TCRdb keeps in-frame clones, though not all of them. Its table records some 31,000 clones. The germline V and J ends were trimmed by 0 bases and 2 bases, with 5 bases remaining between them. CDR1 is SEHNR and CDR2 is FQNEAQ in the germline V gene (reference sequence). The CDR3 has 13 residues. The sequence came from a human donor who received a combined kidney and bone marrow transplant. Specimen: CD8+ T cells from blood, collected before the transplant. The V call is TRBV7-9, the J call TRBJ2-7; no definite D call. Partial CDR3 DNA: TGTGCCAGCAGCTTAGCGTCTACCTACGAG. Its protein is CASSLASTYE. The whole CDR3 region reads CASSLASTYEQYF. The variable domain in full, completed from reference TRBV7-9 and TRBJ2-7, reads DTGVSQNPRHKITKRGQNVTFRCDPISEHNRLYWYRQTLGQGPEFLTYFQNEAQLEKSRLLSDRFSAERPKGSFSTLEIQRTEQGDSAMYLCASSLASTYEQYFGPGTRLTVT.